One and the same sample provided the 13 T cell receptor beta chains below, sequenced in a study of cytomegalovirus exposure and HLA in healthy donors. Repertoires were generated with immunoSEQ multiplex PCR, while TCRdb's copy carries only in-frame clones and drops some. The sample records fewer than 350,000 clones, 88% being singletons. The source material was PBMCs. The receptors shown here come from a woman younger than 30 in good health and CMV-seronegative.

The rearrangement links TRBV9 to TRBJ1-3, with D unresolved. From germline, CDR1 is SGDLS and CDR2 YYNGEE. CDR3 length: 17 residues. Trimming pared 2 bases from V and 0 bases from J, leaving 15 bases between. CDR3 DNA: TGTGCCAGCAGCGTCCTGGACTCATCGAGCTCTGGAAACACCATATATTTT. This encodes CASSVLDSSSSGNTIYF.

This clone was counted only a few times. The chain uses TRBV2 and TRBJ2-7; 12 bases are a match to TRBD2. The junction had 4 bases not matched to a gene; V was cut back by 4 bases and J by 6 bases. This CDR3 is 14 amino acids long. Germline V gives CDR1 SNHLY, CDR2 FYNNEI. CDR3 DNA sequence: TGTGCCAGCAGTGGACTAGCGGGAGTCTCCGAGCAGTACTTC. Translating it yields CASSGLAGVSEQYF. The full variable domain, rest sourced from reference TRBV2 and TRBJ2-7, is EPEVTQTPSHQVTQMGQEVILRCVPISNHLYFYWYRQILGQKVEFLVSFYNNEISEKSEIFDDQFSVERPDGSNFTLKIRSTKLEDSAMYFCASSGLAGVSEQYFGPGTRLTVT.

The V and J genes are TRBV7-8 and TRBJ2-7, with TRBD1 as a possible D gene (5 bases). CDR3 size: 13 residues. V lost 4 bases and J 2 bases, leaving 9 bases between the germline ends. Germline V gene lookup returns CDR1 SGHVS and CDR2 FQNEAQ. DNA of the CDR3: TGTGCCAGCAGCTCGGACACGACCTACGAGCAGTACTTC. The encoded protein is CASSSDTTYEQYF.

The chain joins TRBV5-1 to TRBJ1-3; possibly TRBD1 for D (5 bases). CDR1 is SGHRS, CDR2 YFSETQ, per germline. With 0 bases removed from V and 4 bases from J, the gap between germline ends came to 11 bases. The CDR3 has 15 residues. CDR3 sequence (DNA): TGCGCCAGCAGCTTGGGGGGCATGAGCGGAAACACCATATATTTT. Its protein is CASSLGGMSGNTIYF.

As to this clone: Other DNA sequences in the same sample also yield this CDR3. The chain has TRBV6-5 and TRBJ2-1, with D possibly TRBD2 on 6 matching bases. The CDR3 has 12 amino acids. Germline lookup yields CDR1 MNHEY and CDR2 SVGAGI. With 2 bases removed from V and 9 bases from J, the gap between germline ends came to 8 bases. The CDR3 protein is CASSYLGGEQFF. The CDR3 DNA reads as TGTGCCAGCAGTTACCTGGGGGGTGAGCAGTTCTTC.

The rearrangement uses TRBV18 and TRBJ1-3; the D gene is possibly TRBD1 (5 bases). The germline gives CDR1 KGHSH, CDR2 LQKENI. The V and J ends lost 3 bases and 1 base respectively, with 10 bases between them. The CDR3 totals 15 residues. CDR3 residues: CASSPQQVSGNTIYF. CDR3 nucleotide sequence: TGTGCCAGCTCACCTCAACAGGTTTCTGGAAACACCATATATTTT.

This clone was seen more than once but under ten times. This sequence joins TRBV28 and TRBJ1-2, with D tentatively TRBD1 (5 bases). Germline lookup yields CDR1 MDHEN and CDR2 SYDVKM. The V gene lost 2 bases and the J gene lost 6 bases, with 16 bases spanning the gap. The CDR3 is made up of 15 amino acids. The CDR3: CASSLPQGLADGYTF. The CDR3, as DNA: TGTGCCAGCAGTTTACCGCAGGGATTGGCGGATGGCTACACCTTC.

This sequence joins TRBV6-6 and TRBJ2-3, with D possibly matching TRBD2 (6 bases). The germline CDR1 and CDR2 sequences are MNHNY and SVGAGI (reference sequence). CDR3 length equals 15 residues. Between the trimmed V and J ends, which lost 9 bases and 2 bases, there was a span of 18 bases. CDR3: CASTQGGAHTDTQYF. CDR3 in DNA: TGTGCCAGTACCCAAGGCGGGGCTCACACAGATACGCAGTATTTT.

The chain has TRBV6-4 and TRBJ2-1, with TRBD2 matching over 11 bases. V lost 3 bases to trimming and J lost 6 bases; unmatched junction nucleotides: 7. The CDR3 extends over 16 amino acids. The germline CDR1 and CDR2 sequences are MRHNA and SNTAGT. The CDR3 sequence: CASSEIAGGPVNEQFF. The CDR3 DNA is TGTGCCAGCAGTGAAATAGCGGGAGGGCCGGTCAATGAGCAGTTCTTC.

The V call is TRBV19, the J call TRBJ1-1; 8 bases are shared with TRBD1. Trimming at V came to 2 bases and at J to 5 bases, leaving 1 base not matched to a gene. The CDR3 extends over 13 amino acids. In germline, CDR1 is LNHDA, CDR2 SQIVND (reference sequence). Written as DNA, the CDR3 is TGTGCCAGTAGTATAACAGGGGGAACTGAAGCTTTCTTT. Its translation is CASSITGGTEAFF.

The chain couples TRBV28 to TRBJ2-7; 7 positions match TRBD2. CDR1 is MDHEN, CDR2 SYDVKM, per germline. V was pared by 5 bases and J by 2 bases, with 6 bases of the junction left unmatched. The CDR3 is 14 residues long. CDR3 amino acids: CASSPLAVTYEQYF. The CDR3 coding sequence is TGTGCCAGCAGTCCGCTAGCGGTTACCTACGAGCAGTACTTC.

This clone has only a few counts. The chain combines TRBV30 with TRBJ2-1; D is ambiguous. Germline V gene lookup returns CDR1 GTSNPN and CDR2 SVGIG (reference sequence). CDR3 length: 13 residues. With 0 bases removed from V and 7 bases from J, the gap between germline ends came to 10 bases. The CDR3 region has the DNA TGTGCCTGGAGTGTACGAGGATCGAATGAGCAGTTCTTC. Amino acids: CAWSVRGSNEQFF.

The chain combines TRBV2 with TRBJ1-1, with TRBD1 identical over 9 bases. V lost 2 bases, J lost 4 bases, and 17 bases stayed unmatched. CDR3 length: 19 residues. CDR1 is SNHLY and CDR2 is FYNNEI in the germline V gene. CDR3 sequence: CASSEPSPRDRVSSTEAFF. The DNA of the CDR3 is TGTGCCAGCAGTGAACCCTCTCCCCGGGACAGGGTTTCGAGCACTGAAGCTTTCTTT.